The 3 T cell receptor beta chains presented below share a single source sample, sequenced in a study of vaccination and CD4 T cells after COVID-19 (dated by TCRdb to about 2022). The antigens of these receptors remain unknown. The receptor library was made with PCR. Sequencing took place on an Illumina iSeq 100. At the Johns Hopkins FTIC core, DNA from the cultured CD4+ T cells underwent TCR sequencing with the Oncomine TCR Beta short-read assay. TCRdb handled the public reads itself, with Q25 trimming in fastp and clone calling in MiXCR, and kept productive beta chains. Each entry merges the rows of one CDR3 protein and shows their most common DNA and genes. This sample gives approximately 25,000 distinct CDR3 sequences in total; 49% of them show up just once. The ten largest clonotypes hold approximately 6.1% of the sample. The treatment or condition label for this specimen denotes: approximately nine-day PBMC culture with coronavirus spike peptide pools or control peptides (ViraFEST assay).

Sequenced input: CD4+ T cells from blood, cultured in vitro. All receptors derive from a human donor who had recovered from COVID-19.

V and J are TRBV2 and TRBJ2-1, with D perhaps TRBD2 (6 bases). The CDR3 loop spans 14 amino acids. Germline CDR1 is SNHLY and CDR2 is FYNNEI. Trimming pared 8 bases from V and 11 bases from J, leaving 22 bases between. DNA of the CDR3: TGTGCCAGCGGGGCTCGCGGGGCCTTTGTAAAGCAGTTCTTC. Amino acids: CASGARGAFVKQFF.

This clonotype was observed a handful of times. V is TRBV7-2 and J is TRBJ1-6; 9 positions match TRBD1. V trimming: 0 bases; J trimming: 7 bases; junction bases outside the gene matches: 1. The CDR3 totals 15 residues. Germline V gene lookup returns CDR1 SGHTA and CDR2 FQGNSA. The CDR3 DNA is TGTGCCAGCAGCTTAGCCGGGACAGGGAATTCACCCCTCCACTTT. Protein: CASSLAGTGNSPLHF.

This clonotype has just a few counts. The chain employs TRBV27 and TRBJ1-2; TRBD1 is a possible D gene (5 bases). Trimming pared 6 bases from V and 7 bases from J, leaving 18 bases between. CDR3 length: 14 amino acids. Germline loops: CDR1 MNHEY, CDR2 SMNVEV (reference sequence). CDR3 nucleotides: TGTGCCAGCAGAAAGTCGGGGCGCATTAGTGGCTACACCTTC. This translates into CASRKSGRISGYTF.